This TCR beta chain derives from a study of glioma-infiltrating T cells. Study-wide points: Above-expected tissue-blood divergence occurred in all gliomas, most in low-grade ones. Tissue and blood shared very few CDR3 sequences.

The CDR3 has 17 amino acids. The V and J ends lost 0 bases and 1 base respectively, with 15 bases between them. Germline CDR1 is LGHDT and CDR2 is YNNKEL (reference sequence). The iRepertoire nested amplicon-rescue multiplex PCR amplified TCR alpha and beta CDR3s from RNA. TCRdb redid the calling of the multiplex PCR reads with MiXCR, one entry per CDR3 protein. The repertoire holds 100,000 to 150,000 distinct CDR3 sequences, with roughly 23% as singletons. Comments on this clonotype: What it binds is not known.

The clonotype comes from a human donor with low-grade glioma or glioblastoma, undergoing nonglioma brain surgery, or in good health (not recorded which). Sequenced material: glioma tissue, nonneoplastic brain tissue, or PBMCs (not recorded which). The chain carries TRBV3-1 and TRBJ2-5, with D perhaps assigned TRBD1 or TRBD2 (5 bases each). CDR3 amino acids: CASSQDPAWDGQETQYF. CDR3 nucleotide sequence: TGTGCCAGCAGCCAAGATCCTGCCTGGGACGGCCAAGAGACCCAGTACTTC.